This section outlines one T cell receptor (beta chain) sequence together with its context. Its target is not known. These data come from a study of T cell repertoires in cytomegalovirus infection. V lost 0 bases and J lost 2, with 9 bases in between. Germline loops: CDR1 SNHLY, CDR2 FYNNEI. The CDR3 length is 15 residues. From the reads, TCRdb called clonotypes with MiXCR, one entry per CDR3 protein. This sample has fewer than 850,000 distinct CDR3 sequences, with just under 30% found just once. The sequencing used cultured CD8+ T cells from PBMCs, collected from culture after CMV antigen stimulation. The rearrangement links TRBV2 to TRBJ2-3; D not certain. This clonotype was sampled from a human donor in good health (CMV status not recorded). Some clones in this sample may be carry-over from other donors' samples. The CDR3 bases are TGTGCCAGCAGTGAAGCTGGGTATTACACAGATACGCAGTATTTT. It encodes CASSEAGYYTDTQYF.